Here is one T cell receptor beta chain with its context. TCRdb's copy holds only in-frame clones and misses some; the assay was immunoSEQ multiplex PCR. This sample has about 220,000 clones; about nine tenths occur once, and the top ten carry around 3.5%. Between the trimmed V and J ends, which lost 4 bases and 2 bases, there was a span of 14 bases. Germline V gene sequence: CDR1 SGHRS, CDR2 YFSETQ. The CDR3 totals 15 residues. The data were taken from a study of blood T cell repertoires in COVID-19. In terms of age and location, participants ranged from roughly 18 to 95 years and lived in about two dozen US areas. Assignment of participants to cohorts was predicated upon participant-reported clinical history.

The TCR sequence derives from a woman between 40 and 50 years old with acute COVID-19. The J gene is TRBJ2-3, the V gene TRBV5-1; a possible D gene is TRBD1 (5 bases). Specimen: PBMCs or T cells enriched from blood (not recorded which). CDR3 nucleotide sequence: TGCGCCAGCAGCGAAACAGGATTGTCCACAGATACGCAGTATTTT. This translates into CASSETGLSTDTQYF. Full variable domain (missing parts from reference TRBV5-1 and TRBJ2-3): KAGVTQTPRYLIKTRGQQVTLSCSPISGHRSVSWYQQTPGQGLQFLFEYFSETQRNKGNFPGRFSGRQFSNSRSEMNVSTLELGDSALYLCASSETGLSTDTQYFGPGTRLTVL.